This TCR beta chain was recovered during a study of T-cell reconstitution after alpha-beta-depleted transplantation in children. Trimming pared 1 base from V and 2 bases from J, leaving 13 bases between. CDR3 size: 15 residues. Germline assignment: CDR1 SGHRS and CDR2 YFSETQ. This clonotype has a handful of counts. This may come from a read error, since a much larger clone is one base off. Unique molecular identifiers were built into the TCRbeta library. Using its own MiXCR run on the PCR reads, TCRdb lists one record per CDR3 protein. The sample consists of about 300,000 distinct CDR3 sequences, roughly a tenth of them appearing once.

This sample comprised PBMCs, obtained before TCRalphabeta/CD19-depleted stem cell transplant. The J gene is TRBJ2-7, the V gene TRBV5-1; D remains unclear. The TCR sequence derives from a boy under two years old with acute myeloid leukemia, due to receive a stem cell transplant. The CDR3 region has the DNA TGCGCCAGCAGCTTGTTTTCAGGCCTAACCTACGAGCAGTACTTC. As protein: CASSLFSGLTYEQYF.